These T cell receptor beta chains were read from a single sample in a study of regulatory T cells in long-lasting Graves disease. From the multiplex PCR reads, TCRdb called clonotypes with MiXCR, one entry per CDR3 protein. The sample records around 450,000 distinct CDR3 sequences, 14% to 15% being singletons. This same sample was also taken into another study, of T cells in Graves' hyperthyroidism and ophthalmopathy.

The sequencing here drew on peripheral blood mononuclear cells (PBMCs), taken at new diagnosis, from a patient treated with antithyroid drugs. These receptors originate from a woman aged 40 to 50 with Graves disease. Each CDR3 is given with its conserved first and last residue. The D gene is left open where the match is weak. Clone size is given for some rows only: seen once, a few or many times, or a class if the clone is expanded.

V: TRBV18
J: TRBJ2-1
size: -
D: TRBD2
CDR3: CASSPPSGDRSEQFF
DNA: TGTGCCAGCTCACCCCCTAGCGGGGATCGGAGTGAGCAGTTCTTC

V: TRBV15
J: TRBJ1-6
size: few
D: -
CDR3: CATSRDLGGSPLHF
DNA: TGTGCCACCAGCAGAGATTTGGGGGGATCACCCCTCCACTTT

V: TRBV7-2
J: TRBJ2-5
size: many
D: TRBD2
CDR3: CASSRGGASGTLQETQYF
DNA: TGTGCCAGCAGCCGGGGGGGGGCTAGCGGGACCTTACAAGAGACCCAGTACTTC

V: TRBV12-3/TRBV12-4
J: TRBJ2-7
size: -
D: TRBD2
CDR3: CASSMGGGTSGRSVYEQYF
DNA: TGTGCCAGCAGCATGGGAGGGGGGACTAGCGGGAGGTCTGTCTACGAGCAGTACTTC

V: TRBV5-1
J: TRBJ2-3
size: few
D: -
CDR3: CASSFGTTDTQYF
DNA: TGTGCCAGCAGCTTCGGGACTACAGATACGCAGTATTTT

V: TRBV6-2/TRBV6-3
J: TRBJ2-5
size: -
D: TRBD2
CDR3: CASSEEGLAGETQYF
DNA: TGTGCCAGCAGTGAAGAGGGACTAGCGGGAGAGACCCAGTACTTC

V: TRBV27
J: TRBJ2-1
size: many
D: TRBD2
CDR3: CASSLSIGLAGDEQFF
DNA: TGTGCCAGCAGTTTATCGATAGGACTAGCCGGGGATGAGCAGTTCTTC

V: TRBV9
J: TRBJ2-3
size: many
D: -
CDR3: CASRKGLGPPDTQYF
DNA: TGTGCCAGCAGAAAGGGACTGGGGCCTCCAGATACGCAGTATTTT

V: TRBV9
J: TRBJ2-3
size: many
D: -
CDR3: CASSVGPDSIDTQYF
DNA: TGTGCCAGCAGCGTAGGCCCAGATTCCATAGATACGCAGTATTTT

V: TRBV28
J: TRBJ2-3
size: many
D: -
CDR3: CASSQGGKGVDTQYF
DNA: TGTGCCAGCAGCCAGGGTGGGAAAGGTGTAGATACGCAGTATTTT

V: TRBV9
J: TRBJ2-5
size: few
D: -
CDR3: CASSVLEGPQETQYF
DNA: TGTGCCAGCAGCGTATTAGAGGGGCCCCAAGAGACCCAGTACTTC

V: TRBV20-1
J: TRBJ2-1
size: many
D: TRBD2
CDR3: CSARPLAGETNEQFF
DNA: TGCAGTGCTAGGCCTCTAGCGGGAGAAACCAATGAGCAGTTCTTC

V: TRBV19
J: TRBJ2-3
size: few
D: TRBD2
CDR3: CASSRRETVTDTQYF
DNA: TGTGCCAGTAGTAGGCGGGAGACGGTAACAGATACGCAGTATTTT

V: TRBV27
J: TRBJ2-2
size: many
D: TRBD2
CDR3: CASRASGETGELFF
DNA: TGTGCCAGCAGAGCTAGCGGGGAAACCGGGGAGCTGTTTTTT

V: TRBV6-1
J: TRBJ2-7
size: -
D: TRBD1
CDR3: CASSAYRGSYEQYF
DNA: TGTGCCAGCAGTGCGTACAGGGGTTCCTACGAGCAGTACTTC

V: TRBV11-2
J: TRBJ2-3
size: many
D: TRBD1
CDR3: CASSVRDRTDTQYF
DNA: TGTGCCAGCAGCGTCCGGGACAGAACAGATACGCAGTATTTT

V: TRBV7-8
J: TRBJ2-5
size: many
D: TRBD2
CDR3: CASSLNFAGVEETQYF
DNA: TGTGCCAGCAGCTTAAACTTTGCGGGAGTTGAAGAGACCCAGTACTTC

V: TRBV12-3/TRBV12-4
J: TRBJ2-1
size: many
D: -
CDR3: CASTPNAGGNNEQFF
DNA: TGTGCCAGCACCCCAAATGCCGGAGGTAACAATGAGCAGTTCTTC

V: TRBV11-1
J: TRBJ2-3
size: many
D: -
CDR3: CASKRTGRVSTDTQYF
DNA: TGTGCCAGCAAAAGAACAGGCAGGGTTTCAACAGATACGCAGTATTTT

V: TRBV19
J: TRBJ2-3
size: -
D: -
CDR3: CASRKWSALKTSTDTQYF
DNA: TGTGCCAGTAGAAAATGGAGCGCACTGAAAACAAGCACAGATACGCAGTATTTT

V: TRBV11-2
J: TRBJ2-2
size: many
D: -
CDR3: CASSPMGRELFF
DNA: TGTGCCAGCAGCCCCATGGGAAGGGAGCTGTTTTTT

V: TRBV24-1
J: TRBJ2-3
size: many
D: -
CDR3: CATSDLAFGSTDTQYF
DNA: TGTGCCACCAGTGATTTGGCCTTCGGGAGCACAGATACGCAGTATTTT

V: TRBV11-3
J: TRBJ2-2
size: many
D: TRBD1
CDR3: CASSSGTGNYEELFF
DNA: TGTGCCAGCAGCTCCGGGACAGGGAATTATGAGGAGCTGTTTTTT

V: TRBV29-1
J: TRBJ1-4
size: many
D: TRBD1
CDR3: CSVEVGGDEKLFF
DNA: TGCAGCGTTGAGGTAGGGGGCGATGAAAAACTGTTTTTT

V: TRBV2
J: TRBJ2-7
size: many
D: -
CDR3: CASTGRGTHEQYF
DNA: TGTGCCAGCACCGGCAGGGGTACTCACGAGCAGTACTTC

V: TRBV9
J: TRBJ2-7
size: few
D: TRBD1
CDR3: CASSAGGQGSHEQYF
DNA: TGTGCCAGCAGCGCAGGGGGACAGGGTAGCCACGAGCAGTACTTC

V: TRBV6-1
J: TRBJ2-7
size: few
D: TRBD2
CDR3: CASRGTSGASYEQYF
DNA: TGTGCCAGCAGGGGGACTAGCGGGGCTTCCTACGAGCAGTACTTC

V: TRBV19
J: TRBJ1-1
size: once
D: -
CDR3: CASSIERDGEAFF
DNA: TGTGCCAGTAGTATAGAAAGGGACGGTGAAGCTTTCTTT

V: TRBV28
J: TRBJ1-5
size: many
D: -
CDR3: CASSPDTGEVPQHF
DNA: TGTGCCAGCAGCCCCGACACCGGGGAAGTACCCCAGCATTTT

V: TRBV20-1
J: TRBJ1-1
size: -
D: -
CDR3: CSANRHHTEAFF
DNA: TGCAGTGCCAACAGGCATCACACTGAAGCTTTCTTT

V: TRBV28
J: TRBJ2-3
size: many
D: -
CDR3: CASSLPPQGPITDTQYF
DNA: TGTGCCAGCAGCCTCCCCCCACAGGGTCCGATCACAGATACGCAGTATTTT

V: TRBV28
J: TRBJ1-2
size: many
D: -
CDR3: CASSTPREVWYGYTF
DNA: TGTGCCAGCAGTACCCCCAGAGAGGTTTGGTATGGCTACACCTTC

V: TRBV5-6
J: TRBJ2-5
size: -
D: TRBD2
CDR3: CASSLERAGAMETQYF
DNA: TGTGCCAGCAGCTTGGAGCGGGCGGGAGCTATGGAGACCCAGTACTTC

V: TRBV19
J: TRBJ2-7
size: few
D: TRBD2
CDR3: CASGPSGSSYEQYF
DNA: TGTGCCAGTGGGCCTAGCGGGAGCTCCTACGAGCAGTACTTC

V: TRBV7-9
J: TRBJ2-1
size: -
D: TRBD2
CDR3: CASSLGISGTSVGGKNNEQFF
DNA: TGTGCCAGCAGCTTAGGCATTTCCGGGACTAGCGTAGGGGGGAAGAACAATGAGCAGTTCTTC

V: TRBV10-1
J: TRBJ2-7
size: few
D: TRBD1
CDR3: CASSRDRDGEQYF
DNA: TGCGCCAGCAGTCGGGACAGGGATGGCGAGCAGTACTTC

V: TRBV7-2
J: TRBJ2-7
size: many
D: -
CDR3: CASSLERYEQYF
DNA: TGTGCCAGCAGCTTAGAACGGTACGAGCAGTACTTC

V: TRBV11-3
J: TRBJ2-1
size: -
D: TRBD2
CDR3: CASSFLGTSGSVSYNEQFF
DNA: TGTGCCAGCAGCTTCCTCGGGACTAGCGGGAGTGTGTCCTACAATGAGCAGTTCTTC

V: TRBV18
J: TRBJ1-4
size: many
D: -
CDR3: CASSPGTSGLFF
DNA: TGTGCCAGCTCACCAGGGACCTCGGGACTGTTTTTT

V: TRBV12-3/TRBV12-4
J: TRBJ2-4
size: many
D: TRBD2
CDR3: CASSRGKVAGAVAKNIQYF
DNA: TGTGCCAGCAGCCGAGGGAAGGTAGCGGGAGCCGTAGCCAAAAACATTCAGTACTTC

V: TRBV12-3/TRBV12-4
J: TRBJ1-6
size: many
D: -
CDR3: CASSTSAAGSYNSPLHF
DNA: -

V: TRBV28
J: TRBJ2-5
size: -
D: -
CDR3: CATQQTQYF
DNA: TGTGCCACCCAACAGACCCAGTACTTC

V: TRBV11-2
J: TRBJ2-7
size: many
D: TRBD2
CDR3: CASSLDWGLYEQYF
DNA: TGTGCCAGCAGCTTAGATTGGGGACTATACGAGCAGTACTTC

V: TRBV5-5
J: TRBJ2-1
size: -
D: -
CDR3: CASSSLFTGTYNEQFF
DNA: TGTGCCAGCAGCTCCCTTTTCACAGGGACCTACAATGAGCAGTTCTTC

V: TRBV27
J: TRBJ2-6
size: many
D: -
CDR3: CASSLASGANVLTF
DNA: TGTGCCAGCAGTTTAGCGTCCGGGGCCAACGTCCTGACTTTC

V: TRBV24-1
J: TRBJ2-1
size: many
D: -
CDR3: CATSDTGISYNEQFF
DNA: TGTGCCACCAGTGATACAGGGATCTCCTACAATGAGCAGTTCTTC

V: TRBV11-3
J: TRBJ1-1
size: many
D: TRBD1
CDR3: CASSFLPPRDRVTEAFF
DNA: TGTGCCAGCAGCTTCTTGCCGCCTCGGGACAGGGTCACTGAAGCTTTCTTT

V: TRBV15
J: TRBJ2-3
size: few
D: -
CDR3: CATSSAAKGPGTDTQYF
DNA: TGTGCCACCAGCTCAGCGGCGAAGGGACCGGGCACAGATACGCAGTATTTT

V: TRBV28
J: TRBJ2-5
size: few
D: TRBD1
CDR3: CASSLEGTEYQETQYF
DNA: TGTGCCAGCAGTTTAGAAGGGACAGAGTACCAAGAGACCCAGTACTTC

V: TRBV24-1
J: TRBJ1-1
size: many
D: -
CDR3: CATSDWGQTEAFF
DNA: TGTGCCACCAGTGATTGGGGGCAAACTGAAGCTTTCTTT

V: TRBV29-1
J: TRBJ2-3
size: many
D: TRBD2
CDR3: CSVALAGMSTDTQYF
DNA: TGCAGCGTGGCGCTAGCGGGGATGAGCACAGATACGCAGTATTTT